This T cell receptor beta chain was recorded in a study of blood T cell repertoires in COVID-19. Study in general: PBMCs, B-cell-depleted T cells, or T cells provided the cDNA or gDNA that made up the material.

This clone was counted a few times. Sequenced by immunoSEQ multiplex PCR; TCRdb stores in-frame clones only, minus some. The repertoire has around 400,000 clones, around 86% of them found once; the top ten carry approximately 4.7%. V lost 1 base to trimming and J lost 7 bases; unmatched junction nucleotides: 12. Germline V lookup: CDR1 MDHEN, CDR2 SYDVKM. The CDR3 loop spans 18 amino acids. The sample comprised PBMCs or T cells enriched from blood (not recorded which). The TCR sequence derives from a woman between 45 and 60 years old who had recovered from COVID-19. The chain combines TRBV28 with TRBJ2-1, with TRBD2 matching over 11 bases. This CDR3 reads CASSLFRLAGGRGNEQFF. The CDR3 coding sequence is TGTGCCAGCAGTTTATTTCGGCTAGCGGGGGGAAGAGGGAATGAGCAGTTCTTC.